A single sample gave rise to the 14 T cell receptor beta chains below, sequenced in a study of T cell repertoires in cytomegalovirus infection. Antigens for these TCRs are unknown. TCRdb reprocessed the reads via MiXCR and lists one record per CDR3 protein. The data hold 100,000 to 150,000 distinct CDR3 sequences, with roughly a quarter observed a single time. Sample: PBMCs, sequenced either directly or after in vitro stimulation (not recorded which). The receptor source for this set is a human donor in good health (CMV status not recorded). Some clones in this sample may be carry-over from other donors' samples.

V gene TRBV7-9 combines with J gene TRBJ1-3; 8 bases agree with TRBD1. The J segment lost 2 bases and the V segment lost 1 base, leaving 4 bases of the junction unmatched. CDR3 length equals 16 residues. Germline V gene sequence: CDR1 SEHNR, CDR2 FQNEAQ (reference sequence). CDR3 in DNA: TGTGCCAGCAGCTTAGGACAGGGGTTGGCTGGAAACACCATATATTTT. Protein product: CASSLGQGLAGNTIYF.

The chain carries TRBV12-3 or TRBV12-4 and TRBJ1-5; no definite D call. V lost 6 bases and J lost 6, with 12 bases in between. The CDR3 extends over 13 amino acids. The CDR3 bases are TGTGCCAGCAGCCTCCCGGGAGGTCAGCCCCAGCATTTT. Protein product: CASSLPGGQPQHF.

This clonotype was observed a handful of times. CDR3 bases: TGTGCCAGCAGCCCAGCAGTCCAGGACTATGGCTACACCTTC. Its protein product is CASSPAVQDYGYTF. The chain links TRBV7-6 to TRBJ1-2; D is unresolved. V lost 5 bases and J lost 3, with 13 bases in between. Germline V gene sequence: CDR1 SGHVS, CDR2 FNYEAQ. There are 14 residues in the CDR3.

In this sample, this clonotype turned up a few times. The J gene is TRBJ2-2, the V gene TRBV19; the D is unclear. The CDR3 totals 13 residues. The germline V gene encodes CDR1 LNHDA and CDR2 SQIVND (reference sequence). Trimming left V 8 bases short and J 4 bases short, with 11 bases between. The CDR3 is CASFLDSTGELFF. CDR3 DNA: TGTGCCAGTTTTCTAGACTCCACCGGGGAGCTGTTTTTT.

This clonotype occurred many times. The J gene is TRBJ1-5, the V gene TRBV12-3 or TRBV12-4, with D uncertain. CDR3 size: 12 residues. Trimming removed 5 bases at V and 5 bases at J, with 7 bases between. The DNA for the CDR3 is TGTGCCAGCAGTAGCTACGATCAGCCCCAGCATTTT. This translates into CASSSYDQPQHF.

There are a few counts of this clonotype. The V call is TRBV5-4, the J call TRBJ2-6; possible D gene TRBD2, 6 bases. The V and J ends lost 4 bases and 2 bases respectively, with 10 bases between them. Germline-derived CDR1 and CDR2 are SGHNT and YYREEE (reference sequence). CDR3 size: 15 residues. CDR3 amino acids: CASSPEGPGANVLTF. CDR3 nucleotides: TGTGCCAGCAGCCCGGAGGGGCCTGGGGCCAACGTCCTGACTTTC.

This chain uses TRBV20-1 with TRBJ1-6; D may be TRBD1 (5 bases). V lost 3 bases to trimming and J lost 10 bases, with 16 bases between them. CDR3 length: 14 amino acids. The germline gives CDR1 DFQATT, CDR2 SNEGSKA (reference sequence). The CDR3 here is CSASVGLSDSPLHF. CDR3 bases: TGCAGTGCTAGTGTGGGACTGTCCGACTCACCCCTCCACTTT.

The chain recombines TRBV6-5 with TRBJ1-2, with D tentatively TRBD1 (5 bases). V lost 2 bases and J 8 bases, leaving 15 bases between the germline ends. Germline CDR1 reads MNHEY; CDR2 reads SVGAGI. The CDR3 has 14 amino acids. CDR3 bases: TGTGCCAGCAGTTACGAAGCAGGGTATTTGGGCTACACCTTC. Its translation: CASSYEAGYLGYTF.

This clonotype occurred many times. This chain links TRBV7-3 with TRBJ1-1; no clear D. In germline, CDR1 is SGHTA, CDR2 FQGTGA. The germline V and J ends were trimmed by 3 bases and 3 bases, with 11 bases remaining between them. The CDR3 length is 14 residues. The DNA of the CDR3 is TGTGCCAGCAGCTTGGGCCCCTTGGACACTGAAGCTTTCTTT. This codes for CASSLGPLDTEAFF.

The table lists this clonotype with a few counts. This chain joins TRBV7-2 and TRBJ2-7; D remains ambiguous. V shed 8 bases and J shed 3 bases, with 11 bases lying between them. CDR1 is SGHTA and CDR2 is FQGNSA in the germline V gene. CDR3 length: 12 amino acids. CDR3 DNA sequence: TGTGCCAGCGGTCGACATTTCTACGAGCAGTACGTC. Translation gives CASGRHFYEQYV.

This clonotype was picked up a small number of times. This chain uses TRBV20-1 with TRBJ1-5, with D perhaps matching TRBD1 (6 bases). The V gene lost 3 bases and the J gene lost 3 bases, with 15 bases spanning the gap. This CDR3 region has 15 residues. CDR1 and CDR2 from the germline V gene are DFQATT and SNEGSKA (reference sequence). DNA of the CDR3: TGCAGTGCTAGGTCTCCAGGGGCCACCAATCAGCCCCAGCATTTT. It codes for CSARSPGATNQPQHF.

This clonotype was recorded at least ten times. This chain uses TRBV7-2 with TRBJ2-1, with 11 bases aligning to TRBD2. Germline-derived CDR1 and CDR2 are SGHTA and FQGNSA. Trimming removed 1 base from V and 7 bases from J; junction bases left unmatched: 3. The CDR3 extends over 15 amino acids. CDR3 in DNA: TGTGCCAGCAGCTTAGGTAGCGGGAGGGGAAATGAGCAGTTCTTC. This codes for CASSLGSGRGNEQFF.

This clonotype was observed at least ten times. V usage is TRBV4-1 and J usage is TRBJ1-4, with 9 nucleotides matching TRBD1. Trimming removed 4 bases from V and 7 bases from J; junction bases left unmatched: 4. Germline lookup yields CDR1 MGHRA and CDR2 YSYEKL. The CDR3 is 14 amino acids. Here the CDR3 DNA reads TGCGCCAGCAGCCCTGGGACAGGGAGTGAAAAACTGTTTTTT. Its translation: CASSPGTGSEKLFF.

There are many counts of this clonotype. V gene TRBV7-2 combines with J gene TRBJ1-5; no clear D. Germline lookup yields CDR1 SGHTA and CDR2 FQGNSA. V lost 1 base and J lost 6, with 13 bases in between. The length of the CDR3 is 15 residues. CDR3 loop: CASSLVLSSGQPQHF. The CDR3 nucleotides are TGTGCCAGCAGCTTAGTCTTATCTTCGGGTCAGCCCCAGCATTTT. Variable domain in full (rest from reference TRBV7-2 and TRBJ1-5): GAGVSQSPSNKVTEKGKDVELRCDPISGHTALYWYRQSLGQGLEFLIYFQGNSAPDKSGLPSDRFSAERTGGSVSTLTIQRTQQEDSAVYLCASSLVLSSGQPQHFGDGTRLSIL.